This is a list of T cell receptor beta chains from one sample in a study of T cells in Graves' hyperthyroidism and ophthalmopathy. TCRdb fed the multiplex PCR reads into MiXCR, producing one record per CDR3 protein. The sample contains some 550,000 distinct CDR3 sequences, 16% of which appear only once. Sequences were obtained from blood. The origin of the receptors is a woman between 35 and 50 years old with Graves' ophthalmopathy. Both conserved end residues are part of each CDR3. The D gene is left open where the match is weak. Size values are once, few and many counts, or a class for expanded clones, and some rows have none.

TRBV7-9,TRBJ1-3,NA,NA,TGTGCCAGCAGCTTACCAAGGGGGGACTCGCCTGGAAACACCATATATTTT,CASSLPRGDSPGNTIYF
TRBV6-1,TRBJ1-1,many,NA,TGTGCCACCGGGCGATCCTACGGCGTGGGGTCTGAAGCTTTCTTT,CATGRSYGVGSEAFF
TRBV7-2,TRBJ1-5,NA,NA,TGTGCCAGCAGCTTAGGTTTGGGGCCCCAGCATTTT,CASSLGLGPQHF
TRBV5-1,TRBJ2-7,many,NA,TGCGCCAGCAGCTTGAGGGCCGGGGACGAGCAGTACTTC,CASSLRAGDEQYF
TRBV7-2,TRBJ2-7,many,TRBD1,TGTGCCAGCAGCATCCAATGGGACAGGGGTGCCCACGAGCAGTACTTC,CASSIQWDRGAHEQYF
TRBV6-2/TRBV6-3,TRBJ2-1,many,NA,TGTGCCAGCAGTTACTCATTCCGCGGGACCTACAATGAGCAGTTCTTC,CASSYSFRGTYNEQFF
TRBV28,TRBJ2-7,many,TRBD2,TGTGCCAGCAGTGTGGTAGCGGGAGGCGAGCAGTACTTC,CASSVVAGGEQYF
TRBV11-2,TRBJ2-7,many,NA,TGTGCCAGCACCGAGGAGGTTGGCAGGTCCTACGAGCAGTACTTC,CASTEEVGRSYEQYF
TRBV6-1,TRBJ2-4,many,NA,TGTGCCAGCAGTTCGAGGGGAACCGACGGACGCATTCAGTACTTC,CASSSRGTDGRIQYF
TRBV3-1,TRBJ2-5,many,TRBD2,TGTGCCAGCAGCCACGGGTGGCGGGGGGCGGAAGAGACCCAGTACTTC,CASSHGWRGAEETQYF
TRBV6-8,TRBJ1-2,NA,NA,TGTGCCAGCAGTTACTCCCTTAACTATGGCTACACCTTC,CASSYSLNYGYTF
TRBV6-4,TRBJ2-1,NA,TRBD2,TGTGCCAGCAGTGTAGTAGGGACTAGCGTACATGAGCAGTTCTTC,CASSVVGTSVHEQFF
TRBV7-9,TRBJ1-4,NA,NA,TGTGCCAGCACCACAGACTGGGGGGCCTTCGAAGAAAAACTGTTTTTT,CASTTDWGAFEEKLFF
TRBV19,TRBJ1-5,NA,NA,TGTGCCAGTAATCCCCGGACAGACTATAGCAATCAGCCCCAGCATTTT,CASNPRTDYSNQPQHF
TRBV6-1,TRBJ2-3,NA,NA,TGTGCCAGCAGTGAAGTTGCAGGATACACAGATACGCAGTATTTT,CASSEVAGYTDTQYF
TRBV24-1,TRBJ2-5,few,NA,TGTGCCACCAGTGATCCTTACGGAGGGGACAGAATACAAGAGACCCAGTACTTC,CATSDPYGGDRIQETQYF
TRBV27,TRBJ2-5,NA,NA,TGTGCCAGCAGGGGGGCGGATGAGACCCAGTACTTC,CASRGADETQYF
TRBV7-9,TRBJ2-3,NA,NA,TGTGCCAGCAGCAGAGCTGGCACAGATACGCAGTATTTT,CASSRAGTDTQYF
TRBV20-1,TRBJ1-4,few,NA,TGCAGTGCAAAGAAGACGGCCTTTAATGAAAAACTGTTTTTT,CSAKKTAFNEKLFF
TRBV2,TRBJ2-1,many,NA,TGTGCCAGTCAAGGAAAAGGGGGGAATGAGCAGTTCTTC,CASQGKGGNEQFF
TRBV11-2,TRBJ2-3,NA,NA,TGTGCCAGCAGCTTAGACCCGGAGGCGACAGATACGCAGTATTTT,CASSLDPEATDTQYF
TRBV11-2,TRBJ1-2,few,NA,TGTGCCAGCAGCTTAGATAAGGGGGGGGGCTATGGCTACACCTTC,CASSLDKGGGYGYTF
TRBV27,TRBJ2-3,many,NA,TGTGCCAGCAGTTTAGGGGGTGCGGGGCACACAGATACGCAGTATTTT,CASSLGGAGHTDTQYF
TRBV29-1,TRBJ2-3,many,TRBD2,TGCAGCGTTGATCGAGGTGCGGGAGGGCTGACAGATACGCAGTATTTT,CSVDRGAGGLTDTQYF
TRBV7-9,TRBJ2-3,many,NA,TGTGCCAGCAGCCAAAAGTTAGATACGCAGTATTTT,CASSQKLDTQYF
TRBV19,TRBJ2-7,NA,NA,TGTGCCAGTAGTATAGATCTGGGGGGATCACCCTACGAGCAGTACTTC,CASSIDLGGSPYEQYF
TRBV5-1,TRBJ2-3,many,NA,TGCGCCAGCAGCTTGACCAGCGATGGCACAGATACGCAGTATTTT,CASSLTSDGTDTQYF
TRBV7-9,TRBJ1-1,few,NA,TGTGCCAGCAGCTCGATCCAGGGGATTGAAGCTTTCTTT,CASSSIQGIEAFF
TRBV7-9,TRBJ2-2,many,TRBD2,TGTGCCAGCAGCTTATGGGGACTAGCGCGGTCGAACACCGGGGAGCTGTTTTTT,CASSLWGLARSNTGELFF
TRBV3-1,TRBJ2-1,few,NA,TGTGCCAGCAGCCAAGAGTTGGCTGGGAATGAGCAGTTCTTC,CASSQELAGNEQFF
TRBV7-6,TRBJ2-2,many,NA,TGTGCCAGCAGCTTAGGGTCGACGACTTCGAACACCGGGGAGCTGTTTTTT,CASSLGSTTSNTGELFF
TRBV11-2,TRBJ2-3,many,NA,TGTGCCAGCAGCTTAGTCCCAGTGGATACGCAGTATTTT,CASSLVPVDTQYF
TRBV6-1,TRBJ2-4,few,NA,TGTGCCAGCACTGGCCTCCACTTTGACAGTTTAAACATTCAGTACTTC,CASTGLHFDSLNIQYF
TRBV2,TRBJ1-4,NA,NA,TGTGCCAGCAGTGGGGCCTTTAATGAAAAACTGTTTTTT,CASSGAFNEKLFF
TRBV5-1,TRBJ1-1,many,NA,TGTGCCAGCCGAGACGGTGGAAACACTGAAGCTTTCTTT,CASRDGGNTEAFF
TRBV6-2/TRBV6-3,TRBJ2-7,few,NA,TGTGCCAGCAGAGACTCACCCTACGAGCAGTACTTC,CASRDSPYEQYF
TRBV6-2/TRBV6-3,TRBJ1-4,NA,TRBD1,TGTGCCAGCAGTGACACAGGGGGCTGGATTAAACTGTTTTTT,CASSDTGGWIKLFF
TRBV5-1,TRBJ2-5,NA,TRBD1,TGCGCCAGCAGTTCGAGACAGGGGTTGACCCAGTACTTC,CASSSRQGLTQYF